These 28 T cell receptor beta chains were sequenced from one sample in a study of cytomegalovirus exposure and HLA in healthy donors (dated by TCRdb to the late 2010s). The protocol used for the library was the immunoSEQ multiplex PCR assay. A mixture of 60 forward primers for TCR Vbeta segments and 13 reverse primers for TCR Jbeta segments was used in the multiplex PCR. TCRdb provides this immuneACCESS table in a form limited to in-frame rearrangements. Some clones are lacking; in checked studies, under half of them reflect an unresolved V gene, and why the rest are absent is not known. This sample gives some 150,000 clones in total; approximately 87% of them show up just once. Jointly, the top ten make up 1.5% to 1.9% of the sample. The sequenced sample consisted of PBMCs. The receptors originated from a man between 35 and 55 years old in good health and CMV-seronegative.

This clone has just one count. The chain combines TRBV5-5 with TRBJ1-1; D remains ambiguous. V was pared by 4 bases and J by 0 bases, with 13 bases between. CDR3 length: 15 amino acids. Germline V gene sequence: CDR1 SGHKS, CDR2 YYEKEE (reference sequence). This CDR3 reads CASSPSGLMNTEAFF. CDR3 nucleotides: TGTGCCAGCAGCCCCTCGGGTCTCATGAACACTGAAGCTTTCTTT.

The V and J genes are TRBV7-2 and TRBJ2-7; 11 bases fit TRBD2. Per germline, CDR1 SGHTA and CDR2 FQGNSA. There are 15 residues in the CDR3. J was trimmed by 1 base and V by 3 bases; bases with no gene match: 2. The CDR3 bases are TGTGCCAGCAGCTTTAGACTAGCGGGGTCCTACGAGCAGTACTTC. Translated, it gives CASSFRLAGSYEQYF.

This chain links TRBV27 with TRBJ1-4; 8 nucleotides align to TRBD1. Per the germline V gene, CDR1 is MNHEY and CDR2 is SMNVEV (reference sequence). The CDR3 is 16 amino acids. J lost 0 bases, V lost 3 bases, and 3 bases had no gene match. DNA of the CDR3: TGTGCCAGCAGTTTGACAGGGGTCGCAACTAATGAAAAACTGTTTTTT. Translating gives CASSLTGVATNEKLFF.

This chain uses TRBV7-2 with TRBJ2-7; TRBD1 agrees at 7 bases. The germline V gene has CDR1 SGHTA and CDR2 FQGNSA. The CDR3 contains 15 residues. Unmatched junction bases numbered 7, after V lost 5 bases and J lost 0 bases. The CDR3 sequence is CASSLSGQRSYEQYF. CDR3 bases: TGTGCCAGCAGCCTATCGGGACAGCGCTCCTACGAGCAGTACTTC. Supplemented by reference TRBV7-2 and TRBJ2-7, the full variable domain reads GAGVSQSPSNKVTEKGKDVELRCDPISGHTALYWYRQSLGQGLEFLIYFQGNSAPDKSGLPSDRFSAERTGGSVSTLTIQRTQQEDSAVYLCASSLSGQRSYEQYFGPGTRLTVT.

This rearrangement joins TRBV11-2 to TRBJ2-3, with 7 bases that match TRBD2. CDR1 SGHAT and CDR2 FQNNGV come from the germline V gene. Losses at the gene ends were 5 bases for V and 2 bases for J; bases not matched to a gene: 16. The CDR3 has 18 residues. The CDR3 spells CASSEPGPPGLITDTQYF. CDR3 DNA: TGTGCCAGCAGCGAACCGGGACCACCGGGACTAATCACAGATACGCAGTATTTT.

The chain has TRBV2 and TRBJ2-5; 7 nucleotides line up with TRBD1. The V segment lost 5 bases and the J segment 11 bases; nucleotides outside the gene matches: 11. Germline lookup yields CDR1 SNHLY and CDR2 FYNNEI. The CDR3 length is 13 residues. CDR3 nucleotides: TGTGCCAGCAGTCAGACAGGGATTGGAGAGCAGTACTTC. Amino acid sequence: CASSQTGIGEQYF.

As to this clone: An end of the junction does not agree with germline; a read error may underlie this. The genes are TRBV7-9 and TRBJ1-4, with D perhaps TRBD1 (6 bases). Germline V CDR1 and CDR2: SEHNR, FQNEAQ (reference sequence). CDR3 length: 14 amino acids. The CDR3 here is CSSSLGHTNEKLFF. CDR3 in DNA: TGTTCCAGCAGCTTGGGACACACTAATGAAAAACTGTTTTTT.

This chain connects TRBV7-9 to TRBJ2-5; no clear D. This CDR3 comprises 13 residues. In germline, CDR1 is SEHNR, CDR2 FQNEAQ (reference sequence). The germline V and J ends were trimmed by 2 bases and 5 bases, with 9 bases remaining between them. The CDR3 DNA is TGTGCCAGCAGCTTACGGTCTAGGGAGACCCAGTACTTC. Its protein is CASSLRSRETQYF.

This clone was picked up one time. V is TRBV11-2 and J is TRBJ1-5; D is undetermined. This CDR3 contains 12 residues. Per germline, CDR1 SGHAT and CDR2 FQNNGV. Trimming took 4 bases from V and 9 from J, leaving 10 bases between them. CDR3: CASSSVRGPQHF. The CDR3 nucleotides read TGTGCCAGCAGCTCCGTACGGGGGCCCCAGCATTTT.

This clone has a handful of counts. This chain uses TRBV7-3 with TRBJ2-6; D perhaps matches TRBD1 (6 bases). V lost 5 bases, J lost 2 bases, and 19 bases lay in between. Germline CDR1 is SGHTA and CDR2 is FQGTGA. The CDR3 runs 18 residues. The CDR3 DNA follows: TGTGCCAGCAGCCCCGGCATCCAGGGGCGCCCTGGGGCCAACGTCCTGACTTTC. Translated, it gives CASSPGIQGRPGANVLTF.

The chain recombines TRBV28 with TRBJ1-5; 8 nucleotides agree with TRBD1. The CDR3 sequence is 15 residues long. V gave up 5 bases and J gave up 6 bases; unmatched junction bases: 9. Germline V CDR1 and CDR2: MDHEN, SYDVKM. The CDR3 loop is CASSPRQGPFQPQHF. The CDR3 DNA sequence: TGTGCCAGCAGTCCGCGACAGGGGCCTTTTCAGCCCCAGCATTTT.

The CDR3 spells CASSITSGAVNIQYF. CDR3 in DNA: TGTGCCAGTAGTATCACTAGCGGGGCGGTAAACATTCAGTACTTC. V is TRBV19 and J is TRBJ2-4; 10 bases map to TRBD2. Germline CDR1 and CDR2: LNHDA and SQIVND (reference sequence). J was trimmed by 6 bases and V by 3 bases; bases with no gene match: 5. The CDR3 contains 15 residues.

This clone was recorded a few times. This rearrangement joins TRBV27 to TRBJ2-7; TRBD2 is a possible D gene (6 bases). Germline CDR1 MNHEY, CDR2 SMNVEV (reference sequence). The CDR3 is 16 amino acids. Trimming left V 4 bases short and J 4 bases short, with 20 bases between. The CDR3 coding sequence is TGTGCCAGCAGTTGGGCCCTGACTAGGTCGACATACGAGCAGTACTTC. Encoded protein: CASSWALTRSTYEQYF.

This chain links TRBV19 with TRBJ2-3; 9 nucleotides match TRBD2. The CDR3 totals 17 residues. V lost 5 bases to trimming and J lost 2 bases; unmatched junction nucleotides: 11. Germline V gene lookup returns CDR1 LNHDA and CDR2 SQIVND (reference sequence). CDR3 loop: CASSARTSAINTDTQYF. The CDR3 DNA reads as TGTGCCAGTAGTGCCCGGACTAGCGCGATAAACACAGATACGCAGTATTTT.

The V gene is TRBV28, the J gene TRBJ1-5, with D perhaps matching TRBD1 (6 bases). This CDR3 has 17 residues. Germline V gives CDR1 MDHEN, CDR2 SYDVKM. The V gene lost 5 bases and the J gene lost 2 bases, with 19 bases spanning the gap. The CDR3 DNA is TGTGCCAGCAGTCCCCCACCAGGAGGGGGGGGCAATCAGCCCCAGCATTTT. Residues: CASSPPPGGGGNQPQHF.

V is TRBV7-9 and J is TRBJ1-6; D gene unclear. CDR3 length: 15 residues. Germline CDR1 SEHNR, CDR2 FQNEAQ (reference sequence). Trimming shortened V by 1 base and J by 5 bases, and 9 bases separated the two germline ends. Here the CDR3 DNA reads TGTGCCAGCAGCTTAGAAGGGCGGGATAATTCACCCCTCCACTTT. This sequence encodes CASSLEGRDNSPLHF.

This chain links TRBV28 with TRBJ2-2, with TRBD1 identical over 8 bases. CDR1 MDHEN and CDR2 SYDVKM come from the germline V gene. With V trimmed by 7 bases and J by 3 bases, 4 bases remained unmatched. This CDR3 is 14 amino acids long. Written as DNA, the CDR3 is TGTGCCAGCACGGACAGGGCTTACACCGGGGAGCTGTTTTTT. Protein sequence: CASTDRAYTGELFF.

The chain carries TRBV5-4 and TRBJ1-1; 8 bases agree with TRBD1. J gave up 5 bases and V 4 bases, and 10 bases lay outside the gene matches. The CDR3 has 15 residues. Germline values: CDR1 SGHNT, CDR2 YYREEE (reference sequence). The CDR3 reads CASSTRQGLWTEAFF. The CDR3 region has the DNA TGTGCCAGCAGCACGCGACAGGGGCTGTGGACTGAAGCTTTCTTT.

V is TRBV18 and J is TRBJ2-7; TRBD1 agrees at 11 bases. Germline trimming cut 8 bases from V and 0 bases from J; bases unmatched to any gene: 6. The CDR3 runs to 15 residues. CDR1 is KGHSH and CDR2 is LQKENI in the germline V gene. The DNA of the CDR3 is TGTGCCAGCACTTTGGACAGGGGGCTCTCCTACGAGCAGTACTTC. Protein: CASTLDRGLSYEQYF. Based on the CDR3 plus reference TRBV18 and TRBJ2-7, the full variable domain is NAGVMQNPRHLVRRRGQEARLRCSPMKGHSHVYWYRQLPEEGLKFMVYLQKENIIDESGMPKERFSAEFPKEGPSILRIQQVVRGDSAAYFCASTLDRGLSYEQYFGPGTRLTVT.

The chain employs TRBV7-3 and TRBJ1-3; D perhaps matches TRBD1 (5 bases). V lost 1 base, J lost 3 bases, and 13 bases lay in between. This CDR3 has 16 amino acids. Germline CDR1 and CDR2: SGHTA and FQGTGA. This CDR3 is CASSLKVGGGGNTIYF. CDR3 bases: TGTGCCAGCAGCTTAAAGGTGGGGGGAGGTGGAAACACCATATATTTT. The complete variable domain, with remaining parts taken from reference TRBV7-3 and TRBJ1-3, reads GAGVSQTPSNKVTEKGKYVELRCDPISGHTALYWYRQSLGQGPEFLIYFQGTGAADDSGLPNDRFFAVRPEGSVSTLKIQRTERGDSAVYLCASSLKVGGGGNTIYFGEGSWLTVV.

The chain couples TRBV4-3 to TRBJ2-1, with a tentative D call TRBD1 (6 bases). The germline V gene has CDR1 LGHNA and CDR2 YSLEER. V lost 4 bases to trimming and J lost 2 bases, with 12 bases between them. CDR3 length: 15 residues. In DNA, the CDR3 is TGCGCCAGCAGCCCACGAGGGACAACCTACAATGAGCAGTTCTTC. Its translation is CASSPRGTTYNEQFF.

CDR3 amino acids: CASSLARLGGRRMNTEAFF. Written as DNA, the CDR3 is TGTGCCAGCAGCTTAGCCCGGCTAGGAGGACGGCGGATGAACACTGAAGCTTTCTTT. The V gene is TRBV11-2, the J gene TRBJ1-1; D is unclear. V lost 1 base and J 0 bases, leaving 21 bases between the germline ends. CDR3 length: 19 residues. CDR1 and CDR2 from the germline V gene are SGHAT and FQNNGV.

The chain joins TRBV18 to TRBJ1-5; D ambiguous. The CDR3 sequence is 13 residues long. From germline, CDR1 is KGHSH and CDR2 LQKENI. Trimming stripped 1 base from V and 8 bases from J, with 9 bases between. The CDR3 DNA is TGTGCCAGCTCACCACGAAACGGTGAGCCCCAGCATTTT. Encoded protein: CASSPRNGEPQHF.

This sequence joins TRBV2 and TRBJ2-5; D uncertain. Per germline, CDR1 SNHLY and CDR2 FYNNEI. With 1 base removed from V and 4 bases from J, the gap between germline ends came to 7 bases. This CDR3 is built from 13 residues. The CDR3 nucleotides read TGTGCCAGCAGTGAAGGAAACGGAGAGACCCAGTACTTC. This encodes CASSEGNGETQYF.

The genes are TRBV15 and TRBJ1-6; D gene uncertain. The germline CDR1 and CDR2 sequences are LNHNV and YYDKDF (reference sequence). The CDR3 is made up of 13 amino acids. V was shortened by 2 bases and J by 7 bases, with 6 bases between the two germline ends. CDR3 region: CATSRYSNSPLHF. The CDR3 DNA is TGTGCCACCAGCAGATACAGCAATTCACCCCTCCACTTT.

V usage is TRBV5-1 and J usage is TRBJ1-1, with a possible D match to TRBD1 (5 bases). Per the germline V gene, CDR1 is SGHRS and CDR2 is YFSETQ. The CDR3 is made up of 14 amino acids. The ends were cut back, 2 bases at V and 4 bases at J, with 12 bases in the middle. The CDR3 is CASSFGRVATEAFF. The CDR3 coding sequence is TGCGCCAGCAGCTTTGGCAGGGTGGCCACTGAAGCTTTCTTT.

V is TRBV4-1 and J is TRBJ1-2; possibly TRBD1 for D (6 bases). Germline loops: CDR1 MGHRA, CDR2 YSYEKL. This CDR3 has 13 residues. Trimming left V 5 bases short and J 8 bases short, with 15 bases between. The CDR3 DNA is TGCGCCAGCAGCGATAACAGGGATTTCGGCTACACCTTC. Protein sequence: CASSDNRDFGYTF.

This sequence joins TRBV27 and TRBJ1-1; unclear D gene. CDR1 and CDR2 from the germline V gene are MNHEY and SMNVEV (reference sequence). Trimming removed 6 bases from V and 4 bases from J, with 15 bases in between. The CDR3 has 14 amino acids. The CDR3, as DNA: TGTGCCAGCAGGGTAGGCGGGAGTAGCACTGAAGCTTTCTTT. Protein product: CASRVGGSSTEAFF.